The entry that follows covers one T cell receptor beta chain sequence. Its antigen remains unknown. The data were obtained in a study of shared clonotypes between healthy human individuals. The overall study: CD4 naive and CD4 memory each took three plates per donor, while CD8 naive took two and CD8 memory one. Whole-study results and caveats: It was expected that sequencing depth would affect clonotype sharing among donors.

Here immunoSEQ multiplex PCR was the method, and the copy in TCRdb shows in-frame clones only, minus some. The sample contains about 340,000 clones, 73% of which appear only once. The CDR3 sequence is 14 residues long. Germline V gene sequence: CDR1 SNHLY, CDR2 FYNNEI. Trimming pared 5 bases from V and 6 bases from J, leaving 13 bases between. CD4+ cells underwent separation, giving CD45RA+ naive and CD45RA-negative memory subsets. The rearrangement links TRBV2 to TRBJ1-4; D remains unclear. The receptor comes from a man aged 25 to 40 in good health. Material for sequencing was memory CD4+ T cells sorted from blood. Subset: CD45RA-negative fraction. Here the CDR3 reads CASSFPGRDEKLFF. The DNA for the CDR3 is TGTGCCAGCAGTTTTCCTGGACGGGATGAAAAACTGTTTTTT.